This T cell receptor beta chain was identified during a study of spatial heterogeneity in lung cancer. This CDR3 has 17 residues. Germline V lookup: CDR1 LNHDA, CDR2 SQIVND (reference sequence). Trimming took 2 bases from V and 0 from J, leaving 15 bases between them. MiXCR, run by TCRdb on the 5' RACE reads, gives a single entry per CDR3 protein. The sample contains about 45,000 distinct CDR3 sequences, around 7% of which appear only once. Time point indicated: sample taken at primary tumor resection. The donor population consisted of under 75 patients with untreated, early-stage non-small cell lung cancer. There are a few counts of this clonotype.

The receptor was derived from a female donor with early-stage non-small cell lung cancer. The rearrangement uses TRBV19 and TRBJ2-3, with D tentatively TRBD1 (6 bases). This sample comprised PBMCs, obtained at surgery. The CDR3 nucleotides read TGTGCCAGTAGTATATCTCGGACAGCATCTAGCACAGATACGCAGTATTTT. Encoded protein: CASSISRTASSTDTQYF. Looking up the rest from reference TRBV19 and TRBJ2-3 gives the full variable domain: DGGITQSPKYLFRKEGQNVTLSCEQNLNHDAMYWYRQDPGQGLRLIYYSQIVNDFQKGDIAEGYSVSREKKESFPLTVTSAQKNPTAFYLCASSISRTASSTDTQYFGPGTRLTVL.